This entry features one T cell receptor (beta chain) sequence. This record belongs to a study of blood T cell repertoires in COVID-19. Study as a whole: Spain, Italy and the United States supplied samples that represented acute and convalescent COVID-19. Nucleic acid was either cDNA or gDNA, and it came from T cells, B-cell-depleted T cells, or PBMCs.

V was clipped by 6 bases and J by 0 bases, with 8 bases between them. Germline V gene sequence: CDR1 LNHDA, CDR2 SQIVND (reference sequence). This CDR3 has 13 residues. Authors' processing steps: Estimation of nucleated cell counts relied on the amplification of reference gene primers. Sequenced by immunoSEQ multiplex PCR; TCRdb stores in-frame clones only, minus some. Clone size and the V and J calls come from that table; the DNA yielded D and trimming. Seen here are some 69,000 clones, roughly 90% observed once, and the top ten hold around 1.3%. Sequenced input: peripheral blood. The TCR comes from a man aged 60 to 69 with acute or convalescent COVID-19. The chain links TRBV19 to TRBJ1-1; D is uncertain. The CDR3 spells CASRVQLNTEAFF. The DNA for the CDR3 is TGTGCCAGTAGGGTACAACTGAACACTGAAGCTTTCTTT.